The 8 T cell receptor beta chains in this list originate from one sample, sequenced in a study of long-term antiretroviral therapy in people with HIV. The immunoSEQ assay was v3.0, run at survey level. Measured with immunoSEQ multiplex PCR; TCRdb has only the in-frame clones, and not every one. This table has around 16,000 clones, roughly 90% appearing once. The sequencing here drew on unsorted PBMCs, taken 0.7 years before starting antiretroviral therapy. All receptors come from a man in his forties or fifties with HIV.

CDR3 residues: CASSYRTGGTEAFF. The DNA of the CDR3 is TGTGCCAGCAGCTATCGGACCGGGGGCACTGAAGCTTTCTTT. The rearrangement links TRBV7-9 to TRBJ1-1, with D possibly matching TRBD1 (5 bases). Germline CDR1 SEHNR, CDR2 FQNEAQ (reference sequence). V lost 4 bases, J lost 4 bases, and 13 bases lay in between. This CDR3 contains 14 residues.

This chain's CDR3 is CASSIAGVTGDGYTF. CDR3 nucleotides: TGTGCCAGCAGTATTGCCGGGGTCACTGGGGATGGCTACACCTTC. This sequence joins TRBV6-5 and TRBJ1-2; D gene unclear. V dropped 5 bases and J dropped 6 bases, with 19 bases sitting between them. Germline CDR1 is MNHEY and CDR2 is SVGAGI. The CDR3 runs 15 residues.

For the CDR3, the DNA is TGTGCCAGCATTAGTGGGGGGGACGAGCAGTACTTC. Protein: CASISGGDEQYF. V usage is TRBV2 and J usage is TRBJ2-7; TRBD2 matches at 7 bases. CDR3 size: 12 residues. Germline values: CDR1 SNHLY, CDR2 FYNNEI. The ends lost 7 bases at V and 5 bases at J; junction bases unmatched: 5.

The chain joins TRBV5-5 to TRBJ2-4; D is possibly TRBD1 or TRBD2 (5 bases each). V gave up 0 bases and J gave up 4 bases, with 26 bases separating them. Germline CDR1 is SGHKS and CDR2 is YYEKEE (reference sequence). The CDR3 has 20 amino acids. The chain's CDR3 is CASSLAESNPLGDRKNIQYF. The CDR3 nucleotides read TGTGCCAGCAGCTTGGCTGAGTCGAATCCTTTGGGGGATAGGAAAAACATTCAGTACTTC.

The V and J genes are TRBV5-1 and TRBJ1-1; TRBD1 agrees at 7 bases. Losses at the gene ends were 6 bases for V and 0 bases for J; bases not matched to a gene: 8. Germline V gene lookup returns CDR1 SGHRS and CDR2 YFSETQ. The CDR3 sequence is 15 residues long. CDR3 sequence reads: CASMSSGQLNTEAFF. CDR3 nucleotide sequence: TGCGCCAGCATGTCTTCGGGACAGTTGAACACTGAAGCTTTCTTT.

The rearrangement joins TRBV9 to TRBJ2-1, with TRBD1 matching over 8 bases. This CDR3 region has 14 residues. Unmatched junction bases numbered 7, after V lost 7 bases and J lost 4 bases. The germline CDR1 and CDR2 sequences are SGDLS and YYNGEE. CDR3 bases: TGTGCCAGCGCAAGGGGACAGGTTTACAATGAGCAGTTCTTC. Translated: CASARGQVYNEQFF.

This chain connects TRBV5-4 to TRBJ2-5; 11 bases align to TRBD2. V shed 1 base and J 5 bases; nucleotides not matched to a gene: 4. The germline V gene encodes CDR1 SGHNT and CDR2 YYREEE (reference sequence). This CDR3 spans 15 amino acids. DNA of the CDR3: TGTGCCAGCAGCTTGACTAGCGGGAGTCTCGAGACCCAGTACTTC. It is translated as CASSLTSGSLETQYF.

This chain connects TRBV7-2 to TRBJ1-1, with D possibly being TRBD1 (5 bases). Germline assignment: CDR1 SGHTA and CDR2 FQGNSA. V gave up 5 bases and J gave up 4 bases, with 11 bases separating them. The CDR3 is 13 amino acids. The CDR3 DNA reads TGTGCCAGCAGCGCGAACGGGGGCACTGAAGCTTTCTTT. Translated, it gives CASSANGGTEAFF. Based on the CDR3 plus reference TRBV7-2 and TRBJ1-1, the full variable domain is GAGVSQSPSNKVTEKGKDVELRCDPISGHTALYWYRQSLGQGLEFLIYFQGNSAPDKSGLPSDRFSAERTGGSVSTLTIQRTQQEDSAVYLCASSANGGTEAFFGQGTRLTVV.